Shown below are 27 T cell receptor beta chains from a single sample sequenced in a study of Graves' ophthalmopathy and Graves' hyperthyroidism. RNA transcripts were the template, and TCR beta CDR3 regions were amplified from them. HTBI primers were employed in first-round RT-PCR, then a second-round multiplex PCR followed. TCRdb reprocessed the multiplex PCR reads with MiXCR, giving one entry per CDR3 protein. The sample records 200,000 to 250,000 distinct CDR3 sequences, under 25% being singletons. The specimen was peripheral blood. Source of these receptors: a woman aged 50 to 65 with Graves' ophthalmopathy.

This clonotype was counted a single time. The chain carries TRBV6-1 and TRBJ2-2; 7 bases agree with TRBD2. Germline values: CDR1 MNHNS, CDR2 SASEGT. This CDR3 spans 15 amino acids. The ends lost 6 bases at V and 10 bases at J; junction bases unmatched: 14. CDR3 DNA sequence: TGTGCCAGCAGGGAATCCCCCGGACTAGGGGAGGAGCTGTTTTTT. Translating gives CASRESPGLGEELFF.

The sample holds many counts of this clonotype. This chain links TRBV5-1 with TRBJ1-1; D might be TRBD1 (6 bases). Trimming shortened V by 0 bases and J by 2 bases, and 14 bases separated the two germline ends. The germline V gene encodes CDR1 SGHRS and CDR2 YFSETQ. CDR3 length equals 16 residues. This chain's CDR3 is CASSLGLDSQNTEAFF. CDR3 in DNA: TGCGCCAGCAGCTTGGGGTTGGACAGCCAAAACACTGAAGCTTTCTTT.

Turning to this clonotype: One base away lies a much larger clone, so this may be a sequencing read error. The rearrangement joins TRBV20-1 to TRBJ2-2; D is perhaps TRBD1 (6 bases). Germline CDR1 reads DFQATT; CDR2 reads SNEGSKA (reference sequence). The CDR3 consists of 15 residues. V lost 2 bases and J 4 bases, leaving 14 bases between the germline ends. The CDR3 is CSARIGQGTTGELFF. The DNA for the CDR3 is TGCAGTGCTAGAATCGGGCAGGGGACCACCGGGGAGCTGTTTTTT.

This clonotype was detected once. This sequence joins TRBV15 and TRBJ1-1; the D is unclear. Looked up from germline, CDR1 is LNHNV and CDR2 is YYDKDF (reference sequence). Trimming stripped 6 bases from V and 4 bases from J, with 12 bases between. CDR3 length equals 13 residues. CDR3 sequence: CATRTLEGTEAFF. CDR3 in DNA: TGTGCCACCAGAACCCTTGAGGGCACTGAAGCTTTCTTT.

This clonotype came up a few times. The chain couples TRBV19 to TRBJ2-7, with a weak D call TRBD2 (6 bases). V gave up 4 bases and J gave up 5 bases, with 15 bases separating them. Germline values: CDR1 LNHDA, CDR2 SQIVND (reference sequence). This CDR3 contains 14 residues. Here the CDR3 reads CASSKTAGRDEQYF. The CDR3 nucleotides are TGTGCCAGTAGTAAGACAGCGGGCCGGGACGAGCAGTACTTC.

This clonotype was detected many times. J is TRBJ1-2 and V is TRBV10-3; no clear D. Germline values: CDR1 ENHRY, CDR2 SYGVKD. V lost 0 bases and J 8 bases, leaving 22 bases between the germline ends. This CDR3 comprises 17 residues. The CDR3 protein is CAISESGSVRTYRGYTF. The CDR3 DNA follows: TGTGCCATCAGTGAGTCTGGGTCGGTTCGGACCTATCGGGGCTACACCTTC.

This clonotype came up many times. The chain joins TRBV6-2 or TRBV6-3 to TRBJ2-7; D is unclear. With 0 bases removed from V and 7 bases from J, the gap between germline ends came to 7 bases. This CDR3 has 12 residues. The germline V gene encodes CDR1 MNHEY and CDR2 SVGEGT. CDR3 sequence: CASSYSAREQYF. In nucleotides, the CDR3 is TGTGCCAGCAGTTACTCGGCTCGGGAGCAGTACTTC.

This clonotype was counted ten times or more. The rearrangement uses TRBV30 and TRBJ2-7; 7 bases align to TRBD1. The J segment lost 3 bases and the V segment lost 1 base, leaving 6 bases of the junction unmatched. The germline V gene encodes CDR1 GTSNPN and CDR2 SVGIG (reference sequence). This CDR3 has 14 residues. This CDR3 is CAWSAQGKYYEQYF. The CDR3, as DNA: TGTGCCTGGAGTGCACAGGGGAAGTACTACGAGCAGTACTTC.

The chain links TRBV20-1 to TRBJ2-5, with 8 bases matching TRBD2. Germline CDR1 reads DFQATT; CDR2 reads SNEGSKA (reference sequence). The CDR3 covers 13 residues. Germline trimming cut 6 bases from V and 3 bases from J; bases unmatched to any gene: 6. The CDR3 region is CSAPKAGEETQYF. Written as DNA, the CDR3 is TGCAGTGCGCCTAAAGCGGGGGAAGAGACCCAGTACTTC.

Ten or more counts support this clonotype. The chain carries TRBV11-2 and TRBJ2-7; D not certain. The CDR3 consists of 13 residues. Per the germline V gene, CDR1 is SGHAT and CDR2 is FQNNGV. Trimming took 3 bases from V and 2 from J, leaving 8 bases between them. The CDR3, as DNA: TGTGCCAGCAGCTTTCACAGAGCCTACGAGCAGTACTTC. Protein sequence: CASSFHRAYEQYF.

This clonotype was detected ten times or more. The rearrangement links TRBV20-1 to TRBJ1-5; 11 bases fit TRBD1. This CDR3 is built from 15 residues. The V gene end was trimmed by 1 base and the J gene end by 5 bases; junction bases not matched to a gene: 4. Germline-derived CDR1 and CDR2 are DFQATT and SNEGSKA (reference sequence). The chain's CDR3 is CSARVDRGLDQPQHF. The CDR3 DNA sequence: TGCAGTGCTAGAGTGGACAGGGGGCTTGATCAGCCCCAGCATTTT.

This clonotype has ten or more counts. The chain is built from TRBV12-3 or TRBV12-4 and TRBJ2-1, with TRBD1 matching over 10 bases. The V segment lost 1 base and the J segment 7 bases; nucleotides outside the gene matches: 4. CDR3 length equals 15 residues. CDR3 residues: CASSLGQGARNEQFF. Here the CDR3 DNA reads TGTGCCAGCAGTTTAGGACAGGGGGCGAGGAATGAGCAGTTCTTC.

This clonotype was counted at least ten times. One end of the junction is discordant with germline, which a read error may explain. The V call is TRBV7-2, the J call TRBJ2-7; D is unclear. CDR3 length: 14 residues. The germline V gene has CDR1 SGHTA and CDR2 FQGNSA. Here the CDR3 reads CASSPAIKAYEQYF. CDR3 bases: TGTGCCAGCAGCCCCGCGATAAAGGCCTATGAGCAGTACTTC.

The sample holds a few counts of this clonotype. The chain combines TRBV18 with TRBJ2-7, with D hard to call. Trimming took 2 bases from V and 1 from J, leaving 9 bases between them. This CDR3 spans 14 amino acids. The germline CDR1 and CDR2 sequences are KGHSH and LQKENI. CDR3 loop: CASSPGFGSYEQYF. CDR3 nucleotide sequence: TGTGCCAGCTCACCAGGGTTCGGGTCCTACGAGCAGTACTTC.

On this clonotype: The junction differs from germline at one of its ends, possibly a read error. The rearrangement links TRBV6-1 to TRBJ1-1; D gene ambiguous. The CDR3 extends over 14 amino acids. Germline CDR1 is MNHNS and CDR2 is SASEGT. The CDR3 protein is CASSQDLENTEACF. DNA for the CDR3: TGTGCCAGCAGTCAGGATTTGGAGAACACTGAAGCTTGCTTT.

The chain recombines TRBV6-2 or TRBV6-3 with TRBJ1-5, with D possibly matching TRBD1 (5 bases). V was trimmed by 5 bases and J by 0 bases, leaving 17 bases between them. The germline CDR1 and CDR2 sequences are MNHEY and SVGEGT. This CDR3 is built from 17 residues. The DNA for the CDR3 is TGTGCCAGCAGTCCCGCCGACCGGGGGGTTAGCAATCAGCCCCAGCATTTT. Translation gives CASSPADRGVSNQPQHF.

This clonotype has a count of ten or more. This rearrangement joins TRBV12-5 to TRBJ1-1; D uncertain. This CDR3 contains 8 residues. V was clipped by 7 bases and J by 7 bases, with 1 base between them. Germline values: CDR1 LGHNT, CDR2 FRNRAP. The CDR3 coding sequence is TGTGCTAGTGATGAAGCTTTCTTT. The encoded protein is CASDEAFF.

This clonotype appeared many times. This chain joins TRBV11-2 and TRBJ2-5, with D possibly matching TRBD2 (6 bases). V shed 5 bases and J shed 5 bases, with 9 bases lying between them. The CDR3 contains 12 residues. CDR1 is SGHAT and CDR2 is FQNNGV in the germline V gene. The CDR3: CASSPGAETQYF. CDR3 sequence (DNA): TGTGCCAGCAGCCCGGGAGCCGAGACCCAGTACTTC.

In this sample, this clonotype turned up many times. The chain combines TRBV18 with TRBJ2-5, with a possible D match to TRBD2 (5 bases). The germline V gene encodes CDR1 KGHSH and CDR2 LQKENI. Trimming took 2 bases from V and 4 from J, leaving 11 bases between them. The CDR3 has 14 amino acids. The CDR3 sequence: CASSPIGVGETQYF. The CDR3 DNA reads as TGTGCCAGCTCACCAATCGGGGTCGGAGAGACCCAGTACTTC.

At least ten counts were recorded for this clonotype. The chain links TRBV10-3 to TRBJ2-7, with D unresolved. Germline assignment: CDR1 ENHRY and CDR2 SYGVKD. Trimming removed 0 bases from V and 5 bases from J, with 17 bases in between. The CDR3 loop spans 16 amino acids. The CDR3 region is CAISESAAAASNEQYF. The CDR3 bases are TGTGCCATCAGTGAGTCGGCGGCAGCCGCGTCCAACGAGCAGTACTTC.

This clonotype was detected many times. V usage is TRBV20-1 and J usage is TRBJ1-5, with D perhaps TRBD1 (6 bases). Germline V lookup: CDR1 DFQATT, CDR2 SNEGSKA (reference sequence). The CDR3 extends over 16 amino acids. V lost 6 bases to trimming and J lost 0 bases, with 18 bases between them. DNA of the CDR3: TGCAGTGCACTGAGACAGGTCGGTTTTAGCAATCAGCCCCAGCATTTT. This sequence encodes CSALRQVGFSNQPQHF.

This clonotype was picked up many times. The chain joins TRBV7-2 to TRBJ1-2; D gene uncertain. Between the trimmed V and J ends, which lost 1 base and 8 bases, there was a span of 8 bases. CDR1 and CDR2 (germline): SGHTA, FQGNSA. The CDR3 is 12 residues long. The CDR3 DNA follows: TGTGCCAGCAGCTTAGAGGTGGAGGGCTACACCTTC. Translation: CASSLEVEGYTF.

In DNA form, the CDR3 reads TGCAGTGCAGGGGACGTGTTAAGCAATCAGCCCCAGCATTTT. It translates to CSAGDVLSNQPQHF. The chain has TRBV20-1 and TRBJ1-5; possible D gene TRBD1, 5 bases. The CDR3 is 14 amino acids. CDR1 and CDR2 (germline): DFQATT, SNEGSKA (reference sequence). The ends were cut back, 6 bases at V and 1 base at J, with 13 bases in the middle.

This clonotype was found a few times. This chain joins TRBV19 and TRBJ1-2; TRBD1 aligns across 8 bases. The junction had 18 bases not matched to a gene; V was cut back by 5 bases and J by 4 bases. From germline, CDR1 is LNHDA and CDR2 SQIVND (reference sequence). This CDR3 has 18 residues. CDR3 DNA: TGTGCCAGTAGTCCCGGGACAGGTAACCCAGAGTTCAGCTATGGCTACACCTTC. Translating it yields CASSPGTGNPEFSYGYTF.

This clonotype occurred many times. CDR3 in amino acids: CASSADRGPTEAFF. CDR3 nucleotides: TGTGCCAGCAGTGCGGACAGGGGACCCACTGAAGCTTTCTTT. This chain joins TRBV6-1 and TRBJ1-1, with 9 bases aligning to TRBD1. The germline V gene encodes CDR1 MNHNS and CDR2 SASEGT. After removal of 4 bases from V and 4 bases from J, the junction contained 4 bases not matched to a gene. CDR3 length: 14 residues.

This clonotype has ten or more counts. This rearrangement joins TRBV24-1 to TRBJ2-7; D remains ambiguous. This CDR3 has 15 amino acids. Germline CDR1 and CDR2: KGHDR and SFDVKD. V lost 2 bases to trimming and J lost 5 bases, with 15 bases between them. CDR3 bases: TGTGCCACCAGTGATTCTCGGGCCCCTGGCGACGAGCAGTACTTC. Translated, it gives CATSDSRAPGDEQYF.

The V gene is TRBV29-1, the J gene TRBJ1-1; 7 nucleotides line up with TRBD1. This CDR3 region has 13 residues. The V gene's germline CDR1 is SQVTM and CDR2 ANQGSEA. After removal of 6 bases from V and 1 base from J, the junction contained 5 bases not matched to a gene. The CDR3 spells CSVYRDRNTEAFF. Here the CDR3 DNA reads TGCAGCGTGTACCGGGACAGGAACACTGAAGCTTTCTTT.